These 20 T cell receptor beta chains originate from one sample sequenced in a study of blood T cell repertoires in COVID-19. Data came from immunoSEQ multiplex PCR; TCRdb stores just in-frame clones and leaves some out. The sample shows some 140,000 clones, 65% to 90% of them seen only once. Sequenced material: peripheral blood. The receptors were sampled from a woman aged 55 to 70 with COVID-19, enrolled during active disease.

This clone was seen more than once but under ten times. CDR3 residues: CASRVNLRGDGYTF. The CDR3 nucleotides read TGTGCCAGCAGAGTAAACCTCAGGGGGGATGGCTACACCTTC. The gene calls are TRBV2 and TRBJ1-2; 7 nucleotides line up with TRBD1. The CDR3 sequence is 14 residues long. Germline CDR1 SNHLY, CDR2 FYNNEI. Unmatched junction bases numbered 10, after V lost 6 bases and J lost 6 bases.

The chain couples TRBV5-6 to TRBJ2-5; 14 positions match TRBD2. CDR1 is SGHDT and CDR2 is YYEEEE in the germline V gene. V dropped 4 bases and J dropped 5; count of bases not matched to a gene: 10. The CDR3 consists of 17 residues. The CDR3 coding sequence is TGTGCCAGCAGCCTCCTGACTAGCGGGAGGGCCTCGGAGACCCAGTACTTC. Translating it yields CASSLLTSGRASETQYF.

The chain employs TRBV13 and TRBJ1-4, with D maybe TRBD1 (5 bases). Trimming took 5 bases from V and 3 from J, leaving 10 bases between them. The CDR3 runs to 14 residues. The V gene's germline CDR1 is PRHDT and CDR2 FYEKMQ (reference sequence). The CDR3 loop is CASSNRQSNEKLFF. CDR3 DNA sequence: TGTGCCAGCAGCAACAGACAGTCTAATGAAAAACTGTTTTTT. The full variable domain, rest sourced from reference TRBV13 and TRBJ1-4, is AAGVIQSPRHLIKEKRETATLKCYPIPRHDTVYWYQQGPGQDPQFLISFYEKMQSDKGSIPDRFSAQQFSDYHSELNMSSLELGDSALYFCASSNRQSNEKLFFGSGTQLSVL.

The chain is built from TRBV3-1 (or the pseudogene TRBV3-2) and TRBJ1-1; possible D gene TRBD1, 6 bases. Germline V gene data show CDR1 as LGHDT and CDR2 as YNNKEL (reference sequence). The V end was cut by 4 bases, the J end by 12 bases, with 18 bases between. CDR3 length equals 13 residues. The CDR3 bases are TGTGCCAGCAGCCTCCGGGACAAGGTGAAACCTTTCTTT. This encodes CASSLRDKVKPFF.

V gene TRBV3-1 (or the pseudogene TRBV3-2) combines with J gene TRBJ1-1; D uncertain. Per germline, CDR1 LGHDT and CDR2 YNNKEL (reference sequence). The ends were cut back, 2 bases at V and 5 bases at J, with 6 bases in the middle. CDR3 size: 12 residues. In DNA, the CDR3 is TGTGCCAGCAGCCAATCCAGAACTGAAGCTTTCTTT. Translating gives CASSQSRTEAFF.

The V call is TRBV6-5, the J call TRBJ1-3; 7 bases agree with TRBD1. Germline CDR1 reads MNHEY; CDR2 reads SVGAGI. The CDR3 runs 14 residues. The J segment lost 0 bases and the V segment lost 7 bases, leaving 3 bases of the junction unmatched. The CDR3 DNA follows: TGTGCCAGCATCAGACAGGGCTCTGGAAACACCATATATTTT. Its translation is CASIRQGSGNTIYF.

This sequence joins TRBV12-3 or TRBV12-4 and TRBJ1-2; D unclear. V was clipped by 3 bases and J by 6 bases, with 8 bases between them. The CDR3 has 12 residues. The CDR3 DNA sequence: TGTGCCAGCAGTTTGTCCGGGAATGGCTACACCTTC. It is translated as CASSLSGNGYTF.

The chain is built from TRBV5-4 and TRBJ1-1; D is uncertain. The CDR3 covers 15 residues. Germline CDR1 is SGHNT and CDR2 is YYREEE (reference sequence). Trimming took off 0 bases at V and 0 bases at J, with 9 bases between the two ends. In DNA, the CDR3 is TGTGCCAGCAGCTTGGGCGGGGTCGTGAACACTGAAGCTTTCTTT. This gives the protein CASSLGGVVNTEAFF.

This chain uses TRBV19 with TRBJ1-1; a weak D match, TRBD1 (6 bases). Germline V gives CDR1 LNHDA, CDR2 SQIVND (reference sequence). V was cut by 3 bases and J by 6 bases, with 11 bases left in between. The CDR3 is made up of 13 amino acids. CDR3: CASSMAGVPEAFF. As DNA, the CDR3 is TGTGCCAGTAGTATGGCAGGGGTCCCTGAAGCTTTCTTT.

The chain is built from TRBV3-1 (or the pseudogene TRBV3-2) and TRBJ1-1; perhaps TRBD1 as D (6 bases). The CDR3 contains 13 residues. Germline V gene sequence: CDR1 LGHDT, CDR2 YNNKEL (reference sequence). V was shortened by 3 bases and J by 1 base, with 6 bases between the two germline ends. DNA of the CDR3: TGTGCCAGCAGCCACAGGGGGAACACTGAAGCTTTCTTT. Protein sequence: CASSHRGNTEAFF.

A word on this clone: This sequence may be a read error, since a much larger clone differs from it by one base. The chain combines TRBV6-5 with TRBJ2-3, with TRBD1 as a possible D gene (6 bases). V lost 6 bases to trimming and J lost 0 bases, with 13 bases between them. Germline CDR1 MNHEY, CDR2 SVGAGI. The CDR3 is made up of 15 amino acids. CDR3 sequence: CASSLGQPSTDTQYF. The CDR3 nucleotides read TGTGCCAGCAGCTTAGGACAGCCTAGCACAGATACGCAGTATTTT.

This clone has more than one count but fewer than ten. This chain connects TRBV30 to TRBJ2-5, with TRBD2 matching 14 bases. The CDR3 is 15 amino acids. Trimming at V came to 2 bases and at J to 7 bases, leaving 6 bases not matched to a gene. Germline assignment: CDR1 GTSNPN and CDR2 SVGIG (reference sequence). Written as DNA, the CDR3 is TGTGCCTGGAGTAGACTAGCGGGGGGGCTTGGGACCCAGTACTTC. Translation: CAWSRLAGGLGTQYF.

CDR3 sequence: CAWRGYEGAGETQYF. In DNA, the CDR3 is TGTGCCTGGAGGGGCTATGAGGGGGCCGGAGAGACCCAGTACTTC. The chain has TRBV30 and TRBJ2-5; 7 bases fit TRBD1. CDR1 is GTSNPN, CDR2 SVGIG, per germline (reference sequence). The J segment lost 4 bases and the V segment lost 3 bases, leaving 11 bases of the junction unmatched. The CDR3 loop spans 15 amino acids.

The CDR3 DNA follows: TGTGCCAGCAGCTTACCCACAGGCACCGGGGAGCTGTTTTTT. It is translated as CASSLPTGTGELFF. This sequence joins TRBV5-6 and TRBJ2-2; D may be TRBD1 (5 bases). Per the germline V gene, CDR1 is SGHDT and CDR2 is YYEEEE. The V and J ends lost 2 bases and 4 bases respectively, with 9 bases between them. The CDR3 totals 14 residues.

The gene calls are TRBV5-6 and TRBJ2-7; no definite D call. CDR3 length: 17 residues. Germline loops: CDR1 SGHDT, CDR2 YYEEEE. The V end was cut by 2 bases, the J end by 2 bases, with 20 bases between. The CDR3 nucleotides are TGTGCCAGCAGCTTAGAAAGCCCCACAGATCATCCCTACGAGCAGTACTTC. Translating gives CASSLESPTDHPYEQYF.

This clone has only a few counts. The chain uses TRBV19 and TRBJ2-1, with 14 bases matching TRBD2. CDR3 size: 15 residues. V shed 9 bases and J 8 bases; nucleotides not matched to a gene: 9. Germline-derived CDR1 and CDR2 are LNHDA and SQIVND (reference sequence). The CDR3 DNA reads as TGTGCCAGCGGCAGGGGGACTAGCGGGAGTGATGAGCAGTTCTTC. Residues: CASGRGTSGSDEQFF.

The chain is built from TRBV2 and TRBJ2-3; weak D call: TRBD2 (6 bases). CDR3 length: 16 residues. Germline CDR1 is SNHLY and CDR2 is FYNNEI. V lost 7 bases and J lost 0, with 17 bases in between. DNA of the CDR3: TGTGCCAGCATGGGCGGGGAAAACTTTAGCACAGATACGCAGTATTTT. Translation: CASMGGENFSTDTQYF.

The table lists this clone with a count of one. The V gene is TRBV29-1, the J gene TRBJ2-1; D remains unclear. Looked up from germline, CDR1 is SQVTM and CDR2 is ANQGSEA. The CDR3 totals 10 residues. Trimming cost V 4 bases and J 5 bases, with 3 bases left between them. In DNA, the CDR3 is TGCAGCGTTGCGGACAATGAGCAGTTCTTC. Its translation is CSVADNEQFF.

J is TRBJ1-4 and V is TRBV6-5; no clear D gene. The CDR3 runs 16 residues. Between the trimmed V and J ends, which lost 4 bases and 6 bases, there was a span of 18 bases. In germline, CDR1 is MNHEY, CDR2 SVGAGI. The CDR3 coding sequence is TGTGCCAGCAGTTCCCCCGAGGGCATAGGTTATGAAAAACTGTTTTTT. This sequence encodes CASSSPEGIGYEKLFF.

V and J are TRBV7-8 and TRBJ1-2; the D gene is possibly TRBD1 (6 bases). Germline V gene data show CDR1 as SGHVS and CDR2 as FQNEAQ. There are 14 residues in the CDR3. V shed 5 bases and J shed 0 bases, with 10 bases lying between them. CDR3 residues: CASSLQGSNYGYTF. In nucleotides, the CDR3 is TGTGCCAGCAGCCTCCAGGGGTCTAACTATGGCTACACCTTC.